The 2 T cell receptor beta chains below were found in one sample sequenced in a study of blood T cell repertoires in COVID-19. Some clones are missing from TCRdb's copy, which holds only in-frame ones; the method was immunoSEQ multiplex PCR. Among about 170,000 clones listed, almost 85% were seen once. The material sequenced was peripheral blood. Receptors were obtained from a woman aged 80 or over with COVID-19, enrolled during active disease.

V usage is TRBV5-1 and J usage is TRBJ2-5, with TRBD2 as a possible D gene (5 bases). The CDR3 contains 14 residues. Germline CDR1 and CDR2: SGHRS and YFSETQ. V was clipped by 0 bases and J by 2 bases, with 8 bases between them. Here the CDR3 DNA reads TGCGCCAGCAGCTTGGGCAGCGGACAAGAGACCCAGTACTTC. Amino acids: CASSLGSGQETQYF.

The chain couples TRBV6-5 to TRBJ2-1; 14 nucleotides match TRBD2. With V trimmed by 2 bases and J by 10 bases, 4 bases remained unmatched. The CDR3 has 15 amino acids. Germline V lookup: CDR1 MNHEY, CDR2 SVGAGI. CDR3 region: CASSYGTSGSGEQFF. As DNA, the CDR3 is TGTGCCAGCAGTTACGGGACTAGCGGGAGTGGGGAGCAGTTCTTC.